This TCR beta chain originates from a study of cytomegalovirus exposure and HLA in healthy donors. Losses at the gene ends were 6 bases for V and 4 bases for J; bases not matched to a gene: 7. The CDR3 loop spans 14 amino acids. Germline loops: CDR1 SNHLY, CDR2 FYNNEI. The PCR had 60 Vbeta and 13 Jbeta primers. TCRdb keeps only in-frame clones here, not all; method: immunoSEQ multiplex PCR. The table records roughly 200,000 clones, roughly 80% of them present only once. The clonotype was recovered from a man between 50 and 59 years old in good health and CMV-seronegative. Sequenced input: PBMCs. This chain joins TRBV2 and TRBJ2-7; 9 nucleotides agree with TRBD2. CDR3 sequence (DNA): TGTGCCAGCAGGCCGGCGGCGGGAGGGTACGAGCAGTACTTC. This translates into CASRPAAGGYEQYF.